This T cell receptor (beta chain) is from a study of cytomegalovirus exposure and HLA in healthy donors. Study-level results: Several of the most significant clusters appeared, in a later analysis, to be linked to common viral pathogens.

Primers: 60 Vbeta forward and 13 Jbeta reverse. TCRdb's table, derived via immunoSEQ multiplex PCR, lists solely in-frame clones and lacks some. This table lists some 30,000 clones. Concerning this clone: Antigen: not known.

Germline CDR1 DFQATT, CDR2 SNEGSKA (reference sequence). Trimming at V came to 2 bases and at J to 15 bases, leaving 6 bases not matched to a gene. This CDR3 region has 11 residues. Specimen: PBMCs. The receptor's source is a middle-aged woman in good health and CMV-seropositive. The genes are TRBV20-1 and TRBJ1-5; TRBD1 aligns across 8 bases. The CDR3 sequence is CSARSSDRGHF. In DNA, the CDR3 is TGCAGTGCTAGATCCTCCGACAGGGGGCATTTT.